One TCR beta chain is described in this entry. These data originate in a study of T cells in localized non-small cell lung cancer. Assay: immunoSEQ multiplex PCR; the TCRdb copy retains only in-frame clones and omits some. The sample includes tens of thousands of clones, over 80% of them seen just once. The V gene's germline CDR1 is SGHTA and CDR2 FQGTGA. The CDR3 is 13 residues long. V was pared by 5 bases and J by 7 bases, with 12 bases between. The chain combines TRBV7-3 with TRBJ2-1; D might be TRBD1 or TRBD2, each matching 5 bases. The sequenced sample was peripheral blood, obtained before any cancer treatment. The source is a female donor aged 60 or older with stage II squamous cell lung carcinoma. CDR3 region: CASSPRGWNEQFF. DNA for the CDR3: TGTGCCAGCAGCCCCCGGGGCTGGAATGAGCAGTTCTTC.